What follows is one T cell receptor (beta chain) and its context. This clonotype came up many times. Its antigen is unknown. No base-level quality is on record; no much larger clone is a single base apart. These data come from a study (dated by TCRdb to 2014 to 2015). Study-level background: The study set out to test whether tumor-infiltrating Tregs in breast cancer get recruited from blood Tregs or are instead converted in situ from other CD4+ T cell subsets. Results the study describes overall, beyond this receptor: Tumor memory CD4+ T cell TCR gene usage was found to cluster with blood and lymph node memory CD4+ cells and with lymph node naive CD4+ cells. The greatest overlap of tumor-infiltrating Treg TCR alpha and beta sequences was with tumor naive CD4+ T cells, followed next by blood naive CD4+ T cells. The validation in the larger cohort was limited to a single TCR beta V-J rearrangement instead of whole repertoires.

Full-length TCR variable regions were amplified by 5' RACE PCR using constant-region reverse primers, and then by semi-nested PCR using Nested Universal Primer A. The ReliaPrep RNA Cell Miniprep System was used to extract total RNA, which was then reverse transcribed into 5'RACE-ready cDNA with the SMARTer RACE 5'/3' Kit. Multiplex adaptors were used to barcode full-length TCR alpha and beta libraries, and the barcoded libraries were sequenced on an Illumina MiSeq. The published analysis was carried out like this. For each of nine subset-tissue groups, sequencing data from the five patients were pooled, and the groups were compared by unsupervised clustering of TCR gene usage. The Morisita-Horn index was used to calculate repertoire similarity, with shared sequences weighted according to their contribution to each repertoire. TCRdb reprocessed the public reads (quality trimming at Q25 with fastp, clone calling with MiXCR) and kept in-frame beta chains. Merged by CDR3 protein, the rows form single entries marked with the most common genes and DNA. The V and J calls come from TCRdb's annotation, not from the publication. Recorded for this sample are under 15,000 distinct CDR3 sequences; 20% to 25% of them occurred a single time. Jointly, the top ten make up approximately 3% of the sample.

To purify naive CD4+ T cells, the Miltenyi Naive CD4+ T Cell Isolation kit was used, and CD25 microbeads served to deplete Tregs. Tregs, naive and memory CD4+ T cells from tumor, blood and ipsilateral draining lymph nodes of a few breast cancer patients underwent full-length TCR alpha and beta sequencing. Ficoll density gradient centrifugation was used to isolate mononuclear cells from either lymph nodes or 45 to 65 ml of peripheral blood. A purity exceeding 90% was confirmed by FACS for the sorted cell populations. This sequence originates from a female donor with breast cancer. The sample was naive CD4+ T cells sorted from blood. The cell subset or site label here, explained by the study, means: naive CD4+ T cells, CD4+CD45RA+CD25-.

The CDR3 region reads CASRRDSYEQYF. In nucleotide form, the sequence is TGTGCCAGCCGCCGGGACAGCTACGAGCAGTACTTC. The chain links TRBV18 with TRBJ2-7; 7 nucleotides in the junction match TRBD1. Measured from the cysteine to the phenylalanine, the CDR3 is 12 residues long. Only the CDR3 region is kept as DNA, spanning 36 bases read in frame from base 1. The V end gives up 8 bases and the J end 3 bases, leaving 4 bases in the junction not matched to a gene. As encoded in the germline V gene, CDR1 is KGHSH while CDR2 is LQKENI.